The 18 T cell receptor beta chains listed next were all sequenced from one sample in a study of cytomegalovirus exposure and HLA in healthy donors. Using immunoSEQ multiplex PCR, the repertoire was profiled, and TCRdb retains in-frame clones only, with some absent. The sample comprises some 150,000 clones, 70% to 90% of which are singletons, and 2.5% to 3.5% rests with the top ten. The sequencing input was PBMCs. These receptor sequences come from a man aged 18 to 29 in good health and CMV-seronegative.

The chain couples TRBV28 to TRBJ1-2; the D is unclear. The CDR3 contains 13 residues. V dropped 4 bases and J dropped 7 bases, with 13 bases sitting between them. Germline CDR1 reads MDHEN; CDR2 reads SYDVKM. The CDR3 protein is CASSSYSTGGYTF. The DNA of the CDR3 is TGTGCCAGCAGTTCCTATTCCACGGGTGGCTACACCTTC.

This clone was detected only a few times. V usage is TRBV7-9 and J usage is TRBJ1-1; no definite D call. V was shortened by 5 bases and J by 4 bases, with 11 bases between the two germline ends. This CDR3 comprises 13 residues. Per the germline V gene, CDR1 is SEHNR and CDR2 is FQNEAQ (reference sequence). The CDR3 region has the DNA TGTGCCAGCAGCCAAGACATTCTCACTGAAGCTTTCTTT. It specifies CASSQDILTEAFF. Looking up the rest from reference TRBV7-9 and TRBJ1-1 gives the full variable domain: DTGVSQNPRHKITKRGQNVTFRCDPISEHNRLYWYRQTLGQGPEFLTYFQNEAQLEKSRLLSDRFSAERPKGSFSTLEIQRTEQGDSAMYLCASSQDILTEAFFGQGTRLTVV.

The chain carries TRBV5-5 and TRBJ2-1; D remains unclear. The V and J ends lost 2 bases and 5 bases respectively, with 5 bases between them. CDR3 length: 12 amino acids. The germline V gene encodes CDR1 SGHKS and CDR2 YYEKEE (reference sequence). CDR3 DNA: TGTGCCAGCAGCTTTTTCGACAATGAGCAGTTCTTC. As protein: CASSFFDNEQFF. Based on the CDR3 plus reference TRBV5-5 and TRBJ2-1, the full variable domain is DAGVTQSPTHLIKTRGQQVTLRCSPISGHKSVSWYQQVLGQGPQFIFQYYEKEERGRGNFPDRFSARQFPNYSSELNVNALLLGDSALYLCASSFFDNEQFFGPGTRLTVL.

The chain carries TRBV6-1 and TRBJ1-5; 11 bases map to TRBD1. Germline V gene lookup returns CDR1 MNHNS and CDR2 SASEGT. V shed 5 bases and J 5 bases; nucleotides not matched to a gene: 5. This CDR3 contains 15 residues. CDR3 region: CASSWGQGGDQPQHF. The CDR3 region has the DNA TGTGCCAGCAGTTGGGGACAGGGGGGCGATCAGCCCCAGCATTTT.

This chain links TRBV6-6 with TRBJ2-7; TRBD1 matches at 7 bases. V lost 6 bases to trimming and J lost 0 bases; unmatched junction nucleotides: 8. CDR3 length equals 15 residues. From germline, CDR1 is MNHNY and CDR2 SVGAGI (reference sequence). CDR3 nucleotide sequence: TGTGCCAGCAGGATACAGGGGTTCGGCTCCTACGAGCAGTACTTC. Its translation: CASRIQGFGSYEQYF.

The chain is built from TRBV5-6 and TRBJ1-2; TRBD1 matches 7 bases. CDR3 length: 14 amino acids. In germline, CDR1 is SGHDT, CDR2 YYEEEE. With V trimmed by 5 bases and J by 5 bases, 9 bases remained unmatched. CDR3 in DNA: TGTGCCAGCAGTTACAGACAGGGAGTGTATGGCTACACCTTC. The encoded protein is CASSYRQGVYGYTF. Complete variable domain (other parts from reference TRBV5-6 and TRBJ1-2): DAGVTQSPTHLIKTRGQQVTLRCSPKSGHDTVSWYQQALGQGPQFIFQYYEEEERQRGNFPDRFSGHQFPNYSSELNVNALLLGDSALYLCASSYRQGVYGYTFGSGTRLTVV.

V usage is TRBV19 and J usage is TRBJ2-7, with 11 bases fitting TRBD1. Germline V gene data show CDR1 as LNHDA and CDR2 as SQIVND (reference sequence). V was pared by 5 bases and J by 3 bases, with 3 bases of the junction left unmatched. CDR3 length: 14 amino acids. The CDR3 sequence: CASSPGTGGYEQYV. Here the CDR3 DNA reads TGTGCCAGTAGTCCCGGGACAGGGGGCTACGAGCAGTACGTC.

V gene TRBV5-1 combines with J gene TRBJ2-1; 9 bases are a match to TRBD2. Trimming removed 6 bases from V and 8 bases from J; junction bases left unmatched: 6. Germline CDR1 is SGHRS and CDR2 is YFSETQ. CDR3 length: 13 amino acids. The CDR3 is CASTPSGVYEQFF. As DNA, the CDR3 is TGCGCCAGCACTCCTAGCGGGGTTTATGAGCAGTTCTTC.

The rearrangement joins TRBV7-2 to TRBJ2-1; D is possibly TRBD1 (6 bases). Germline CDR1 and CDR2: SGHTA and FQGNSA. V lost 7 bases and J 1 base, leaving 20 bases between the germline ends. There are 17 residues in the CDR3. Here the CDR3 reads CASTYETGTPSYNEQFF. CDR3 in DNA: TGTGCCAGCACCTATGAAACCGGGACACCTTCCTACAATGAGCAGTTCTTC.

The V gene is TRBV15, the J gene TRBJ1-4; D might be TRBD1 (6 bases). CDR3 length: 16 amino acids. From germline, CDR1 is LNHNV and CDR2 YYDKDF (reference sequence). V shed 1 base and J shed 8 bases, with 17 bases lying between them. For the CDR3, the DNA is TGTGCCACCAGCAGAGCACAGGGAAGGGGCAACGAAAAACTGTTTTTT. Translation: CATSRAQGRGNEKLFF.

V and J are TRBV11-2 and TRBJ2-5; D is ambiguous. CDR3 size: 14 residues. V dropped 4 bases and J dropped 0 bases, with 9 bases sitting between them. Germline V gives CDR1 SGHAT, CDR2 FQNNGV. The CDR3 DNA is TGTGCCAGCAGCTCCTCTACGGACCAAGAGACCCAGTACTTC. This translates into CASSSSTDQETQYF.

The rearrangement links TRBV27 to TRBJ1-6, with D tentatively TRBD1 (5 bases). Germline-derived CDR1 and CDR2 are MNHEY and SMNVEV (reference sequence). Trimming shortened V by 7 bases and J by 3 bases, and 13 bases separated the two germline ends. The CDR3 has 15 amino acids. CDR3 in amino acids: CASTQPGLYNSPLHF. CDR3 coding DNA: TGTGCCAGCACCCAACCGGGACTCTATAATTCACCCCTCCACTTT.

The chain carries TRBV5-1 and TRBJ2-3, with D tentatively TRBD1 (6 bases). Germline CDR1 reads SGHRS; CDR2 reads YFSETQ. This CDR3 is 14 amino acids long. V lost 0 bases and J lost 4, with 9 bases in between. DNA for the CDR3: TGCGCCAGCAGCTTGGGGGGGCGCTCAGATACGCAGTATTTT. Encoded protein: CASSLGGRSDTQYF.

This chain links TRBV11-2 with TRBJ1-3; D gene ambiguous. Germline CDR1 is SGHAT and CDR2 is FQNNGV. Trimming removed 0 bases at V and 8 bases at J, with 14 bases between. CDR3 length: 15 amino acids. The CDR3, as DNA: TGTGCCAGCAGCTTAGATTTGACGGGATCCGACACCATATATTTT. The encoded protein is CASSLDLTGSDTIYF.

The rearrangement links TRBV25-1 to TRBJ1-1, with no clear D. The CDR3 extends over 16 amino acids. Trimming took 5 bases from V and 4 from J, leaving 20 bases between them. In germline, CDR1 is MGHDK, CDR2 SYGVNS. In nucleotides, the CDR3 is TGTGCCAGCAGTCCCGGAGGGTCTATCGGAGGCACTGAAGCTTTCTTT. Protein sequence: CASSPGGSIGGTEAFF. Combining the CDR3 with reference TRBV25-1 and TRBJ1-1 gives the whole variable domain EADIYQTPRYLVIGTGKKITLECSQTMGHDKMYWYQQDPGMELHLIHYSYGVNSTEKGDLSSESTVSRIRTEHFPLTLESARPSHTSQYLCASSPGGSIGGTEAFFGQGTRLTVV.

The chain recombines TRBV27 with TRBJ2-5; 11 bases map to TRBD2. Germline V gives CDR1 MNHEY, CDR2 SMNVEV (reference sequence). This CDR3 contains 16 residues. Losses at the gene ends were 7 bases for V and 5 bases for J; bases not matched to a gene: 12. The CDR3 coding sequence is TGTGCCAGCACGGCGACTAGCGGGGCGCCGTTGGAGACCCAGTACTTC. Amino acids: CASTATSGAPLETQYF.

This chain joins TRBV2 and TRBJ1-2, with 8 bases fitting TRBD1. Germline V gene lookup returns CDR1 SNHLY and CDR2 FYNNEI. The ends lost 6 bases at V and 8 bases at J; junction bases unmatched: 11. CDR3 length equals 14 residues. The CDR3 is CASRPTPTGEGYTF. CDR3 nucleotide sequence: TGTGCCAGCAGACCTACCCCGACAGGGGAGGGCTACACCTTC.

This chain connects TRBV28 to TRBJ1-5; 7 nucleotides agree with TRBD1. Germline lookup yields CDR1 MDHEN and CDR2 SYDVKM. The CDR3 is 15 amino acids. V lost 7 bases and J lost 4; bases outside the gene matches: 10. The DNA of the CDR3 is TGTGCCAGCACTATTGGGACAGTCTGGAATCAGCCCCAGCATTTT. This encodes CASTIGTVWNQPQHF.